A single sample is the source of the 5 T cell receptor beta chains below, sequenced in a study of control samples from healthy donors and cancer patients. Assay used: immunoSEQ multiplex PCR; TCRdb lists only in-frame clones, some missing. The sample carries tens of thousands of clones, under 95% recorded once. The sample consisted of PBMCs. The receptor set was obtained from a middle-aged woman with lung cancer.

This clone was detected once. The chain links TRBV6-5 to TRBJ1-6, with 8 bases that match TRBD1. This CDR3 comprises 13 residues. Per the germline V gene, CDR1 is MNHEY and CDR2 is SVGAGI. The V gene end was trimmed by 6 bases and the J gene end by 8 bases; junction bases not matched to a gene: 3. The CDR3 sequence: CASRTGDYSPLHF. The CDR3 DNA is TGTGCCAGCAGGACAGGGGATTATTCACCCCTCCACTTT.

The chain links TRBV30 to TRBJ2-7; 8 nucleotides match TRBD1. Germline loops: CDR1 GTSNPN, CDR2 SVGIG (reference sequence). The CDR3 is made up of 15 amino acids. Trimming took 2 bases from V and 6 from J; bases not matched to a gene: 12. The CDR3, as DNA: TGTGCCTGGAGTCTTCAGGGGGCTCCCGTTACCGAGCAGTACTTC. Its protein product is CAWSLQGAPVTEQYF.

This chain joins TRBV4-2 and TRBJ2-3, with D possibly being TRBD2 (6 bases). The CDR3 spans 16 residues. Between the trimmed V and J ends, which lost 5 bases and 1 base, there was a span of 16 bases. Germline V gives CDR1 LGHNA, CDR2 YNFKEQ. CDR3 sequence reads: CASSSRLGGGTDTQYF. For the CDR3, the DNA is TGTGCCAGCAGCTCCCGACTGGGCGGGGGCACAGATACGCAGTATTTT.

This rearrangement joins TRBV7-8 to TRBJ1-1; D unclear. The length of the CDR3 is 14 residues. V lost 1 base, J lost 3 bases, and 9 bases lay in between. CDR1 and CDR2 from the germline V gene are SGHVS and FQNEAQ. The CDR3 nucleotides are TGTGCCAGCAGCTTAGGAGGGTGGGACACTGAAGCTTTCTTT. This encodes CASSLGGWDTEAFF.

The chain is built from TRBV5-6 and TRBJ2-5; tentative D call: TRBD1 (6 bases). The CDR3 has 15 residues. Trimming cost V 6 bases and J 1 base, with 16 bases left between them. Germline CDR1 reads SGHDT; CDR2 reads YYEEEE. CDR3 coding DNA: TGTGCCAGCAACCAAAGGGGGTTGCTCCAAGAGACCCAGTACTTC. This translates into CASNQRGLLQETQYF.